Listed here are 11 T cell receptor beta chains from one sample, sequenced in a study of blood T cell repertoires in COVID-19. The method was immunoSEQ multiplex PCR; TCRdb's version includes in-frame clones alone and lacks a portion of them. The table lists tens of thousands of clones, 86% of them singletons. The source material was peripheral blood. The receptor source for this set is a human donor in a cohort sampled during active COVID-19.

The chain links TRBV28 to TRBJ2-1, with 9 bases lining up with TRBD2. V lost 3 bases to trimming and J lost 4 bases; unmatched junction nucleotides: 10. The germline gives CDR1 MDHEN, CDR2 SYDVKM. The CDR3 totals 17 residues. CDR3 sequence reads: CASSFSASGMGYNEQFF. The CDR3, as DNA: TGTGCCAGCAGTTTTTCTGCTAGCGGGATGGGATACAATGAGCAGTTCTTC.

This chain joins TRBV7-8 and TRBJ2-6; D is ambiguous. The CDR3 totals 14 residues. Germline loops: CDR1 SGHVS, CDR2 FQNEAQ. V was pared by 3 bases and J by 0 bases, with 3 bases between. CDR3 sequence: CASSFYSGANVLTF. The CDR3 DNA is TGTGCCAGCAGCTTCTACTCTGGGGCCAACGTCCTGACTTTC.

The rearrangement uses TRBV7-9 and TRBJ2-5; D unclear. The CDR3 totals 15 residues. Germline CDR1 SEHNR, CDR2 FQNEAQ (reference sequence). Trimming stripped 2 bases from V and 3 bases from J, with 13 bases between. DNA of the CDR3: TGTGCCAGCAGCTTACGGTGTAGATCTAAAGAGACCCAGTACTTC. Its translation: CASSLRCRSKETQYF.

This chain connects TRBV18 to TRBJ2-7; 7 nucleotides agree with TRBD1. CDR1 is KGHSH, CDR2 LQKENI, per germline. CDR3 length: 13 residues. V was pared by 2 bases and J by 7 bases, with 5 bases of the junction left unmatched. DNA of the CDR3: TGTGCCAGCTCACCAAATACAGGGGAAGAGCAGTACTTC. It codes for CASSPNTGEEQYF.

The V gene is TRBV18, the J gene TRBJ2-5, with a tentative D call TRBD1 (5 bases). The germline CDR1 and CDR2 sequences are KGHSH and LQKENI. With 2 bases removed from V and 2 bases from J, the gap between germline ends came to 6 bases. This CDR3 is built from 13 residues. The CDR3 region has the DNA TGTGCCAGCTCACCAGCAGGGCAAGAGACCCAGTACTTC. Encoded protein: CASSPAGQETQYF.

The chain combines TRBV15 with TRBJ2-1, with 9 bases matching TRBD1. From germline, CDR1 is LNHNV and CDR2 YYDKDF (reference sequence). The length of the CDR3 is 18 residues. V was clipped by 0 bases and J by 0 bases; unmatched bases: 6. CDR3 protein: CATSRDLLDRGSYNEQFF. Here the CDR3 DNA reads TGTGCCACCAGCAGAGATTTACTGGACAGGGGCTCCTACAATGAGCAGTTCTTC.

CDR3 bases: TGCAGTGCTAGTTCGGCGGAGGGCACCGGGGAGCTGTTTTTT. Its translation: CSASSAEGTGELFF. The chain couples TRBV20-1 to TRBJ2-2; D may be TRBD2 (6 bases). This CDR3 contains 14 residues. With 3 bases removed from V and 4 bases from J, the gap between germline ends came to 12 bases. Germline lookup yields CDR1 DFQATT and CDR2 SNEGSKA (reference sequence).

The chain employs TRBV6-6 and TRBJ2-1; 10 bases map to TRBD1. Per germline, CDR1 MNHNY and CDR2 SVGAGI (reference sequence). The CDR3 consists of 17 residues. Germline trimming cut 5 bases from V and 2 bases from J; bases unmatched to any gene: 9. Here the CDR3 reads CASSPPDRGVTYNEQFF. CDR3 in DNA: TGTGCCAGCAGTCCACCGGACAGGGGGGTTACCTACAATGAGCAGTTCTTC.

Written as DNA, the CDR3 is TGTGCCATCAGAGACCCCGCAGGGACCCAGTACTTC. It specifies CAIRDPAGTQYF. The chain couples TRBV10-3 to TRBJ2-5, with no clear D. Trimming removed 6 bases at V and 7 bases at J, with 12 bases between. Germline assignment: CDR1 ENHRY and CDR2 SYGVKD. The CDR3 contains 12 residues.

The rearrangement links TRBV28 to TRBJ1-4; D perhaps matches TRBD1 (6 bases). The CDR3 has 15 amino acids. Germline CDR1 MDHEN, CDR2 SYDVKM. The V end lost 1 base, the J end lost 8 bases, and 14 bases lay between the germline ends. The CDR3 DNA sequence: TGTGCCAGCAGTTTATCGGGGGGCGGCGGAGAAAAACTGTTTTTT. Translated, it gives CASSLSGGGGEKLFF.

This clone was observed a handful of times. The chain joins TRBV6-5 to TRBJ2-1; 9 bases line up with TRBD2. There are 16 residues in the CDR3. Germline V CDR1 and CDR2: MNHEY, SVGAGI. V gave up 4 bases and J gave up 7 bases; unmatched junction bases: 11. CDR3 bases: TGTGCCAGCAGTTCCCGGGCAGCGGGAGGAAGGAATGAGCAGTTCTTC. Amino acids: CASSSRAAGGRNEQFF.